This T cell receptor beta chain was documented in a study of T cell responses to AZD1222 COVID-19 vaccine. Study background: Some second doses came at about 4 weeks and others at about 12 weeks; these were pooled.

Some clones are missing from TCRdb's copy, which holds only in-frame ones; the method was immunoSEQ multiplex PCR. The sample contains approximately 89,000 clones, more than 70% of which appear only once. The CDR3 loop spans 15 amino acids. V lost 2 bases and J 2 bases, leaving 13 bases between the germline ends. The germline gives CDR1 SGHRS, CDR2 YFSETQ. The sample in question was peripheral blood, obtained on day 0 of AZD1222 vaccination. The J gene is TRBJ1-2, the V gene TRBV5-1, with no clear D. The receptor's source is an adult in good health. Written as DNA, the CDR3 is TGCGCCAGCAGCTTAGGGAGGACGTCGAACTATGGCTACACCTTC. Encoded protein: CASSLGRTSNYGYTF.